The entry below gives a single TCR beta chain sequence along with its context. The target antigen is unknown. This sample stems from a study of CD4 T cells in relation to SARS-CoV-2 and coronaviruses. The V end lost 4 bases, the J end lost 7 bases, and 19 bases lay between the germline ends. The length of the CDR3 is 15 residues. Per the germline V gene, CDR1 is KGHSH and CDR2 is LQKENI. Unexposed donor CD4+ T cells date from about 2011-2018, before the COVID-19 pandemic. CD4+ T cells were isolated from the cells after less than 13 days of culture. Some clones are missing from TCRdb's copy, which holds only in-frame ones; the method was immunoSEQ multiplex PCR. The sample holds about 25,000 clones, 76% seen once.

Sequenced: CD4+ T cells from PBMCs, cultured in vitro. The sequence was obtained from a human donor in good health. This rearrangement joins TRBV18 to TRBJ1-2; D might be TRBD1 (6 bases). The CDR3 DNA reads TGTGCCAGCTCACGAGATGGGGGGGGCGCTGTTGGCTACACCTTC. Translation: CASSRDGGGAVGYTF.